This entry describes one T cell receptor beta chain. Both RNA and DNA were isolated together from around 20-30 mg of bulk tissue that had not been sorted. Patients had chronic HBV infection and were treatment-naive. Trimming removed 7 bases from V and 0 bases from J, with 15 bases in between. CDR3 length equals 14 residues. CDR1 and CDR2 (germline): SQVTM, ANQGSEA. This sample stems from a study of tumor-infiltrating lymphocytes in primary liver carcinoma. A constant-region primer primed TCR beta cDNA synthesis from 400 to 600 ng of total RNA. Three nested multiplex PCR rounds, a slightly modified ARM-PCR, produced the libraries for TCR beta. The opening two PCR rounds, nine to eleven cycles each, paired TRBV1-TRBV30 forward primers with a C-beta reverse primer. TCRdb independently ran MiXCR on the multiplex PCR reads; one entry per CDR3 protein. In the table there are 40,000 or so distinct CDR3 sequences, roughly 80% of which are singletons.

The receptor comes from a woman aged 25 to 39 with primary liver carcinoma and hepatitis B virus infection. Input material: tumor-adjacent normal liver tissue. V usage is TRBV29-1 and J usage is TRBJ1-1; no reliable D call. CDR3 loop: CSARGHGLNTEAFF. The CDR3 DNA sequence: TGCAGCGCCCGAGGCCACGGATTGAACACTGAAGCTTTCTTT.